Following are 9 T cell receptor beta chains from one sample sequenced in a study of blood T cell repertoires in COVID-19. Some clones are missing from TCRdb's copy, which holds only in-frame ones; the method was immunoSEQ multiplex PCR. The repertoire holds around 150,000 clones, around 88% seen once, with more than 5% in the top ten. Sequences were obtained from peripheral blood. The origin of the receptors is a human donor in a cohort sampled during active COVID-19.

The chain carries TRBV6-1 and TRBJ1-6; D is unresolved. From germline, CDR1 is MNHNS and CDR2 SASEGT. The CDR3 contains 18 residues. V dropped 1 base and J dropped 0 bases, with 13 bases sitting between them. The CDR3 reads CASSEGADHSSYNSPLHF. CDR3 in DNA: TGTGCCAGCAGTGAAGGGGCAGATCACAGCTCCTATAATTCACCCCTCCACTTT.

The J gene is TRBJ2-5, the V gene TRBV5-4; perhaps TRBD1 as D (7 bases). The CDR3 contains 17 residues. The V end lost 4 bases, the J end lost 4 bases, and 23 bases lay between the germline ends. Germline CDR1 is SGHNT and CDR2 is YYREEE (reference sequence). CDR3 sequence reads: CASSMDAGQWGVETQYF. CDR3 coding DNA: TGTGCCAGCAGCATGGACGCGGGACAGTGGGGGGTAGAGACCCAGTACTTC. Together with reference TRBV5-4 and TRBJ2-5, the CDR3 gives the full variable domain: ETGVTQSPTHLIKTRGQQVTLRCSSQSGHNTVSWYQQALGQGPQFIFQYYREEENGRGNFPPRFSGLQFPNYSSELNVNALELDDSALYLCASSMDAGQWGVETQYFGPGTRLLVL.

V is TRBV5-8 and J is TRBJ2-3; 9 bases line up with TRBD1. CDR3 size: 15 residues. Germline V gene sequence: CDR1 SGHTS, CDR2 YDEGEE. V was clipped by 3 bases and J by 6 bases; unmatched bases: 8. CDR3 region: CASSYRTGARDTQYF. The CDR3 region has the DNA TGTGCCAGCAGCTACCGGACAGGGGCGAGGGATACGCAGTATTTT.

The chain joins TRBV5-6 to TRBJ2-2, with TRBD2 identical over 7 bases. Germline assignment: CDR1 SGHDT and CDR2 YYEEEE. The CDR3 runs 18 residues. After removal of 0 bases from V and 3 bases from J, the junction contained 11 bases not matched to a gene. CDR3 bases: TGTGCCAGCAGCTTGGCCATCGGGGGGAGCCTTTACACCGGGGAGCTGTTTTTT. Protein sequence: CASSLAIGGSLYTGELFF.

This clone was observed a few times. The V call is TRBV19, the J call TRBJ1-4, with 8 bases aligning to TRBD1. CDR1 LNHDA and CDR2 SQIVND come from the germline V gene (reference sequence). This CDR3 has 15 residues. J was trimmed by 0 bases and V by 7 bases; bases with no gene match: 4. CDR3 nucleotides: TGTGCCAGTAAGGACAGGGTGGCAACTAATGAAAAACTGTTTTTT. This sequence encodes CASKDRVATNEKLFF.

V usage is TRBV5-1 and J usage is TRBJ2-7, with 7 bases identical to TRBD2. The CDR3 sequence is 19 residues long. Per the germline V gene, CDR1 is SGHRS and CDR2 is YFSETQ. V dropped 3 bases and J dropped 4; count of bases not matched to a gene: 22. The CDR3 region has the DNA TGCGCCAGCAGCTCAAATAAACAGTCGAGGGAGGGGCCTCCTTACGAGCAGTACTTC. It yields the protein CASSSNKQSREGPPYEQYF.

The V gene is TRBV11-2, the J gene TRBJ2-1; 8 bases map to TRBD2. CDR1 is SGHAT, CDR2 FQNNGV, per germline. V shed 2 bases and J 6 bases; nucleotides not matched to a gene: 3. There are 14 residues in the CDR3. CDR3 protein: CASSLRRGGNEQFF. In DNA, the CDR3 is TGTGCCAGCAGCTTACGACGGGGGGGCAATGAGCAGTTCTTC.

The chain uses TRBV7-2 and TRBJ2-1; 8 bases agree with TRBD1. J lost 2 bases, V lost 1 base, and 1 base had no gene match. CDR3 length equals 15 residues. Germline V CDR1 and CDR2: SGHTA, FQGNSA. This CDR3 reads CASSLGQGPYNEQFF. In nucleotides, the CDR3 is TGTGCCAGCAGCTTAGGACAGGGGCCCTACAATGAGCAGTTCTTC.

This clone appeared once. The chain couples TRBV4-3 to TRBJ1-4; possible D gene TRBD1, 6 bases. CDR1 and CDR2 (germline): LGHNA, YSLEER. CDR3 length: 16 residues. V lost 2 bases and J 3 bases, leaving 13 bases between the germline ends. The CDR3 region is CASSQLGGRANEKLFF. The CDR3 region has the DNA TGCGCCAGCAGCCAACTGGGGGGGCGGGCTAATGAAAAACTGTTTTTT.